The clone carrying this TCR beta chain has at least ten counts. This CDR3 spans 16 amino acids. Germline V gene lookup returns CDR1 SGHRS and CDR2 YFSETQ. V shed 0 bases and J shed 3 bases, with 15 bases lying between them. The sample is drawn from a study of Graves' ophthalmopathy and Graves' hyperthyroidism. Hyperthyroidism was new, under 2 months, in patients aged 18 to 65. Certain patients, namely those with other autoimmune diseases, uncontrolled infections, pregnancy or lactation, were excluded. A diagnosis was made from clinical symptoms together with serum thyroxine, TRAb, thyroid ultrasound and orbital computed tomography. The sequenced template was RNA, covering the TCR beta CDR3 region. RT-PCR in the first round used HTBI primers; a second-round multiplex PCR followed. Each CDR3 protein gets one entry after TCRdb re-called the multiplex PCR reads with MiXCR. The sample includes over a million distinct CDR3 sequences, 35% to 45% of them seen just once.

The source of this sequence is an adult man with Graves' hyperthyroidism. This chain links TRBV5-1 with TRBJ1-2; D remains unclear. Material: peripheral blood or thyroid tissue (not recorded which). The CDR3 bases are TGCGCCAGCAGCTTGGTTGGGCGGCAGTACGACTATGGCTACACCTTC. Its translation is CASSLVGRQYDYGYTF.